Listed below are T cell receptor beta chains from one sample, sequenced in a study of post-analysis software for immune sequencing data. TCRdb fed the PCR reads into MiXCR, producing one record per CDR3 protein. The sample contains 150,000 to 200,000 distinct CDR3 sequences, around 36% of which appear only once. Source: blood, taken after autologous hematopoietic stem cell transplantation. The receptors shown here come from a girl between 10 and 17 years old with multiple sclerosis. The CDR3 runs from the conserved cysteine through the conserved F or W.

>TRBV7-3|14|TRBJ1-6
CASSLGGYNSPLHF
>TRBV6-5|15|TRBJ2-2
CASRQGEANTGELFF
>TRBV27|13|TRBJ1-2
CASSLTRVGGYTF
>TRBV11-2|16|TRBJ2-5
CASSLNWEDIRETQYF
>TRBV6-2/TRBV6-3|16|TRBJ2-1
CASRAGQGTVTYEQFF
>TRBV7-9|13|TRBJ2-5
CASSLERTETQYF
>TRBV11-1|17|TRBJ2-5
CASSTRTSGRFQETQYF
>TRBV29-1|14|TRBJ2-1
CSVDRLTGAAEQFF
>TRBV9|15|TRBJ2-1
CASSDGTSFGNEQFF
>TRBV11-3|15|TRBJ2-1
CASSAQDRAYNEQFF
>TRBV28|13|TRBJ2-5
CASSLAGGTTQYF
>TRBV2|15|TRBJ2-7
CASSEFPSGTYEQYF
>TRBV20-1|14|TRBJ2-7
CSARALAGRYEQYF
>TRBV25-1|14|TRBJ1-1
CTSTKTGVNTEAFF
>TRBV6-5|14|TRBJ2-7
CASSHAGDGYEQYF
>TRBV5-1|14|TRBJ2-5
CASSLAGDQETQYF
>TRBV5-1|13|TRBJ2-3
CASSSKAGDTQYF
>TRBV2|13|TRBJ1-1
CASSPRTGAEAFF
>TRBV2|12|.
CASNTAPETQYF
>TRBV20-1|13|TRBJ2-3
CSARARSTDTQYF
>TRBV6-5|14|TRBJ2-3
CASSYGTSGSSQYF
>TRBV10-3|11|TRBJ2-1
CAISEVDEQFF
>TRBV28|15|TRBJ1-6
CASSLQRAYNSPLHF
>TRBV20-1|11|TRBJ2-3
CGDPPSDTQYF
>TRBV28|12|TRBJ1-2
CASHRLWGGYTF
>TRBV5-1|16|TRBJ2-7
CASSPGRTSGIYEQYF
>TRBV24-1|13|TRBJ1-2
CATGDRAGYGYTF
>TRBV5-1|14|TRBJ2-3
CASSLAVNTDTQYF
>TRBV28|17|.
CASSFPGGGNKGSEQYF
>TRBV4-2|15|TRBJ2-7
CASSQGRTASYEQYF
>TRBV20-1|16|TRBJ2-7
CSARDWTSGPSYEQYF
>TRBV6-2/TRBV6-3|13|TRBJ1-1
CASSWARDTEAFF
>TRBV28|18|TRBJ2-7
CASSTNMLAGAGYCEQYF
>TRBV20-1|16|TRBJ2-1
CSARDGGTGPRNEQFF
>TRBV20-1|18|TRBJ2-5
CSAKGLAGGEGPQETQYF
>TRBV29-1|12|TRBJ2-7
CSAGTGSYEQYF
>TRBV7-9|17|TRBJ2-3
CASSLARLVGPTDTQYF
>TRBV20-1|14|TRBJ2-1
CSAALAGRYNEQFF
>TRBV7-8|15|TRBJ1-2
CASSLVTGQNYGYTF
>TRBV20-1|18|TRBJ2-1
CSARSQGAGGSLRDEQFF
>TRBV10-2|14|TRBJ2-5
CASSESGRQETQYF
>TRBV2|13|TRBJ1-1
CASRREQNTEAFF
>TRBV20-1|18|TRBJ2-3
CSARVGPGLAYRTDTQYF
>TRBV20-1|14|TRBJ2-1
CSATIPGGYNEQFF
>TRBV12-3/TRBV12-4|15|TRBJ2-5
CASSLTSGSVETQYF
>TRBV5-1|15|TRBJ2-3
CASSPGLAGADTQYF
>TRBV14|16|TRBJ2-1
CASSHGRLAGAHEQFF
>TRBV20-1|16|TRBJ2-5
CSAITSGQPSLETQYF
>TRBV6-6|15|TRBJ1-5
CASSFTPGVNQPQHF
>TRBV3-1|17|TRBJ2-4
CASSTDSSGRTKNIQYF
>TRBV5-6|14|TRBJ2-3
CASRTGPATDTQYF
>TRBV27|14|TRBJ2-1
CASSLSAGRNEQFF
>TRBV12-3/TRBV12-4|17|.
CASSLEGQGALGYEQYF
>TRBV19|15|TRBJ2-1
CASSMEPGSDNEQFF
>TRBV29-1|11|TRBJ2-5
CSVGGGETQYF
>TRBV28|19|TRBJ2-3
CASSLEWLGGDSYTDTQYF
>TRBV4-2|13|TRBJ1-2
CASSPRESAGYTF
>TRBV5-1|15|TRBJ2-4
CASSLGVYGGNEQYF
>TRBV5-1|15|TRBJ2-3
CASSLRGVQTDTQYF
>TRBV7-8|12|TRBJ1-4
CASSLNNEKLFF